One and the same sample provided the 30 T cell receptor beta chains below, sequenced in a study of sequential checkpoint blockade in melanoma. Specified treatment: randomized to nivolumab then ipilimumab (arm A) or the reverse (arm B). Generated by immunoSEQ multiplex PCR, the TCRdb table keeps only in-frame clones and is missing some. This sample yields roughly 18,000 clones, of which about 26% are seen a single time; about 7.2% belongs to the top ten. Sample: tumor tissue (inferred from file names), taken from a patient given nivolumab and ipilimumab in sequence. The receptors stem from a human donor with melanoma.

This chain links TRBV19 with TRBJ1-1; 7 bases are a match to TRBD1. The ends lost 7 bases at V and 1 base at J; junction bases unmatched: 15. The CDR3 has 17 amino acids. Germline assignment: CDR1 LNHDA and CDR2 SQIVND (reference sequence). CDR3 amino acids: CASNMAGGTDRNTEAFF. In DNA, the CDR3 is TGTGCCAGTAACATGGCGGGGGGGACAGATCGGAACACTGAAGCTTTCTTT.

This clone was detected a few times. The J gene is TRBJ1-5, the V gene TRBV6-8, with TRBD1 matching 10 bases. Trimming cost V 4 bases and J 6 bases; bases outside gene matches: 6. CDR3 length: 15 amino acids. CDR1 and CDR2 (germline): MNHGY, SAAAGT. For the CDR3, the DNA is TGTGCCAGCAGTTGGTCGGGACAGGGGCCTCAGCCCCAGCATTTT. It encodes CASSWSGQGPQPQHF.

The chain carries TRBV11-3 and TRBJ2-7; TRBD2 agrees at 9 bases. V shed 5 bases and J 5 bases; nucleotides not matched to a gene: 10. Germline loops: CDR1 SGHNT, CDR2 YENEEA. This CDR3 contains 15 residues. The CDR3 DNA follows: TGTGCCAGCAGCGCATCCGGGACTAGCTTCCACGAGCAGTACTTC. Amino acid sequence: CASSASGTSFHEQYF.

This clone was detected only a few times. V gene TRBV10-3 combines with J gene TRBJ2-7; the match to TRBD1 covers 9 bases. CDR1 is ENHRY and CDR2 is SYGVKD in the germline V gene. The CDR3 covers 14 residues. With 7 bases clipped from V and 4 bases from J, the junction kept 8 bases outside the gene matches. CDR3 loop: CAINTGTGRYEQYF. In DNA, the CDR3 is TGTGCCATCAACACCGGGACAGGGAGATACGAGCAGTACTTC.

The CDR3 DNA follows: TGTGCCAGCAGTCAACAGGGAAGGGGTCAGCCCCAGCATTTT. Encoded protein: CASSQQGRGQPQHF. This chain connects TRBV6-8 to TRBJ1-5; TRBD1 might be the D (6 bases). V was cut by 5 bases and J by 6 bases, with 14 bases left in between. The CDR3 loop spans 14 amino acids. CDR1 is MNHGY, CDR2 SAAAGT, per germline.

This clone was counted a few times. V gene TRBV6-8 combines with J gene TRBJ2-1; unclear D gene. Germline values: CDR1 MNHGY, CDR2 SAAAGT. The CDR3 spans 12 residues. Trimming removed 0 bases at V and 11 bases at J, with 8 bases between. CDR3 region: CASSYSNRQQFF. The DNA of the CDR3 is TGTGCCAGCAGTTACTCGAATCGGCAGCAGTTCTTC.

The chain joins TRBV28 to TRBJ1-5, with 11 nucleotides matching TRBD1. The CDR3 extends over 17 amino acids. Germline CDR1 reads MDHEN; CDR2 reads SYDVKM. The V gene end was trimmed by 7 bases and the J gene end by 1 base; junction bases not matched to a gene: 9. CDR3 DNA sequence: TGTGCCAGCACCTCAAACCGGGACAGGGGGAGCAATCAGCCCCAGCATTTT. Protein sequence: CASTSNRDRGSNQPQHF.

The chain uses TRBV5-1 and TRBJ2-3, with D possibly being TRBD2 (6 bases). V was clipped by 4 bases and J by 3 bases, with 18 bases between them. The CDR3 loop spans 16 amino acids. Germline values: CDR1 SGHRS, CDR2 YFSETQ. The DNA of the CDR3 is TGCGCCAGCAGCCCGGGGGACTTAAGGAGAACAGATACGCAGTATTTT. It yields the protein CASSPGDLRRTDTQYF. Supplemented by reference TRBV5-1 and TRBJ2-3, the full variable domain reads KAGVTQTPRYLIKTRGQQVTLSCSPISGHRSVSWYQQTPGQGLQFLFEYFSETQRNKGNFPGRFSGRQFSNSRSEMNVSTLELGDSALYLCASSPGDLRRTDTQYFGPGTRLTVL.

This chain links TRBV11-3 with TRBJ2-7, with 8 bases lining up with TRBD1. The CDR3 contains 15 residues. The germline CDR1 and CDR2 sequences are SGHNT and YENEEA. The V and J ends lost 5 bases and 4 bases, in that order; junction bases with no gene match: 10. This CDR3 reads CASSPRQDRVYEQYF. CDR3 nucleotides: TGTGCCAGCAGCCCGAGACAGGACAGGGTATACGAGCAGTACTTC.

In this sample, this clone turned up a few times. The J gene is TRBJ1-2, the V gene TRBV9, with D possibly being TRBD1 (6 bases). Trimming removed 5 bases from V and 5 bases from J, with 13 bases in between. Germline lookup yields CDR1 SGDLS and CDR2 YYNGEE. The length of the CDR3 is 13 residues. The CDR3: CASSSGTLYGYTF. The CDR3 DNA reads TGTGCCAGCAGTTCGGGGACACTTTATGGCTACACCTTC.

The chain links TRBV10-2 to TRBJ1-2, with TRBD1 matching over 8 bases. Germline assignment: CDR1 WSHSY and CDR2 SAAADI. The CDR3 is made up of 12 amino acids. V dropped 9 bases and J dropped 4; count of bases not matched to a gene: 4. The CDR3 is CARTGACYGYTF. The CDR3, as DNA: TGCGCCAGGACAGGGGCCTGCTATGGCTACACCTTC.

This chain uses TRBV19 with TRBJ2-7; D is unclear. Trimming took off 6 bases at V and 5 bases at J, with 17 bases between the two ends. CDR1 is LNHDA, CDR2 SQIVND, per germline (reference sequence). The CDR3 extends over 14 amino acids. The CDR3 region has the DNA TGTGCCAGTAGCCCTCCCGGGTCGGTCCACGAGCAGTACTTC. Amino acids: CASSPPGSVHEQYF.

This clone showed up just a few times. The chain carries TRBV28 and TRBJ2-7, with no clear D. From germline, CDR1 is MDHEN and CDR2 SYDVKM. Trimming cost V 3 bases and J 0 bases, with 6 bases left between them. The CDR3 contains 13 residues. CDR3 residues: CASSLMSSYEQYF. CDR3 DNA: TGTGCCAGCAGTTTGATGAGCTCCTACGAGCAGTACTTC.

This clone occurred many times. The rearrangement links TRBV11-3 to TRBJ1-6, with a weak D call TRBD1 (5 bases). V shed 3 bases and J shed 8 bases, with 11 bases lying between them. This CDR3 is 14 amino acids long. Germline loops: CDR1 SGHNT, CDR2 YENEEA. CDR3: CASSFEGAHSPLHF. DNA for the CDR3: TGTGCCAGCAGCTTCGAAGGGGCTCATTCACCCCTCCACTTT.

V gene TRBV18 combines with J gene TRBJ2-7, with D perhaps matching TRBD1 (5 bases). Germline V gene data show CDR1 as KGHSH and CDR2 as LQKENI. V gave up 6 bases and J gave up 1 base, with 13 bases separating them. CDR3 length: 14 amino acids. The CDR3 DNA follows: TGTGCCAGCTCCCCAGGGCTGGGATCCTACGAGCAGTACTTC. This encodes CASSPGLGSYEQYF.

The chain is built from TRBV11-3 and TRBJ1-2; D unresolved. The CDR3 is made up of 15 amino acids. From germline, CDR1 is SGHNT and CDR2 YENEEA. The ends were cut back, 5 bases at V and 0 bases at J, with 13 bases in the middle. The CDR3 sequence: CASSPFKISNYGYTF. CDR3 DNA: TGTGCCAGCAGCCCCTTTAAGATCTCTAACTATGGCTACACCTTC.

This clone occurred a few times. The J gene is TRBJ1-1, the V gene TRBV6-8; 7 nucleotides match TRBD1. This CDR3 has 16 amino acids. Looked up from germline, CDR1 is MNHGY and CDR2 is SAAAGT. Losses at the gene ends were 0 bases for V and 1 base for J; bases not matched to a gene: 5. The CDR3 sequence: CASSYSRTGGNTEAFF. CDR3 coding DNA: TGTGCCAGCAGTTACTCCCGGACAGGAGGGAACACTGAAGCTTTCTTT.

A few counts support this clone. The chain recombines TRBV15 with TRBJ1-1; TRBD1 is a possible D gene (5 bases). CDR1 is LNHNV and CDR2 is YYDKDF in the germline V gene (reference sequence). Trimming left V 3 bases short and J 3 bases short, with 14 bases between. The CDR3 is 15 residues long. The CDR3 DNA sequence: TGTGCCACCAGCAGGGGCCTTGGGGGAGACACTGAAGCTTTCTTT. Its protein is CATSRGLGGDTEAFF.

The chain has TRBV6-8 and TRBJ1-3; D not resolved. The length of the CDR3 is 15 residues. The V and J ends lost 6 bases and 0 bases respectively, with 12 bases between them. CDR1 is MNHGY and CDR2 is SAAAGT in the germline V gene. The CDR3: CASSTRRSSGNTIYF. The CDR3 bases are TGTGCCAGCAGCACGAGAAGAAGCTCTGGAAACACCATATATTTT.

This clone has only one observation. The CDR3 is CASSRVQWTSSGANVLTF. The CDR3 DNA sequence: TGTGCCAGCAGCAGGGTACAGTGGACGAGCTCTGGGGCCAACGTCCTGACTTTC. The chain couples TRBV14 to TRBJ2-6, with D hard to call. CDR1 SGHDN and CDR2 FVKESK come from the germline V gene. The CDR3 consists of 18 residues. Trimming removed 5 bases from V and 0 bases from J, with 17 bases in between.

This clone came up a few times. This chain connects TRBV7-6 to TRBJ2-2; 14 bases agree with TRBD2. Trimming took 3 bases from V and 0 from J; bases not matched to a gene: 6. The CDR3 length is 19 residues. CDR1 and CDR2 from the germline V gene are SGHVS and FNYEAQ. Written as DNA, the CDR3 is TGTGCCAGCAGCTTCCCCGGACTAGCGGGGGGCCCGAACACCGGGGAGCTGTTTTTT. Residues: CASSFPGLAGGPNTGELFF.

This chain uses TRBV18 with TRBJ1-2; D perhaps matches TRBD1 (6 bases). The CDR3 runs 16 residues. Germline-derived CDR1 and CDR2 are KGHSH and LQKENI. V lost 3 bases and J lost 2, with 16 bases in between. Here the CDR3 reads CASSPEAAGQNYGYTF. CDR3 in DNA: TGTGCCAGCTCACCTGAGGCGGCAGGACAGAACTATGGCTACACCTTC.

This clone was seen only a few times. The chain is built from TRBV6-8 and TRBJ2-7, with TRBD2 matching 14 bases. The ends lost 4 bases at V and 2 bases at J; junction bases unmatched: 10. CDR3 size: 18 residues. Germline CDR1 and CDR2: MNHGY and SAAAGT. CDR3 protein: CASSFSGTSGSSAYEQYF. Written as DNA, the CDR3 is TGTGCCAGCAGTTTCTCAGGGACTAGCGGGAGTTCGGCCTACGAGCAGTACTTC.

This clone came up a few times. The rearrangement links TRBV6-7 to TRBJ2-3, with TRBD2 matching over 7 bases. TRBV6-7 counts as an open reading frame of uncertain function. The CDR3 is 16 residues long. The ends lost 0 bases at V and 2 bases at J; junction bases unmatched: 5. CDR3 loop: CASSYSSGLVTDTQYF. The CDR3 bases are TGTGCCAGCAGTTACTCGAGTGGACTAGTCACAGATACGCAGTATTTT.

This clone was counted between two and nine times. The chain joins TRBV7-1 to TRBJ2-1; D gene uncertain. TRBV7-1 is designated an ORF whose function remains uncertain. The CDR3 runs to 13 residues. The V end lost 1 base, the J end lost 6 bases, and 7 bases lay between the germline ends. In DNA, the CDR3 is TGTGCCAGCAGCTCAGACTCTTCCAATGAGCAGTTCTTC. Residues: CASSSDSSNEQFF.

This clone was picked up many times. The CDR3 coding sequence is TGTGCCAGCAGCTTTGAAAAGTACACTGAAGCTTTCTTT. Its translation: CASSFEKYTEAFF. The chain recombines TRBV7-2 with TRBJ1-1; D is uncertain. The ends were cut back, 3 bases at V and 3 bases at J, with 8 bases in the middle. The CDR3 is made up of 13 amino acids. The germline CDR1 and CDR2 sequences are SGHTA and FQGNSA. The full variable domain, in which reference TRBV7-2 and TRBJ1-1 provide the parts outside the CDR3, is GAGVSQSPSNKVTEKGKDVELRCDPISGHTALYWYRQSLGQGLEFLIYFQGNSAPDKSGLPSDRFSAERTGGSVSTLTIQRTQQEDSAVYLCASSFEKYTEAFFGQGTRLTVV.

The rearrangement links TRBV18 to TRBJ1-3, with D possibly TRBD1 on 5 matching bases. Germline V gene data show CDR1 as KGHSH and CDR2 as LQKENI. V lost 2 bases, J lost 1 base, and 12 bases lay in between. This CDR3 has 16 amino acids. In nucleotides, the CDR3 is TGTGCCAGCTCACCATCGGACATCAGATCTGGAAACACCATATATTTT. Encoded protein: CASSPSDIRSGNTIYF.

V gene TRBV6-1 combines with J gene TRBJ1-5, with D tentatively TRBD1 (6 bases). Germline V gives CDR1 MNHNS, CDR2 SASEGT. This CDR3 is built from 15 residues. V was pared by 0 bases and J by 6 bases, with 12 bases between. The CDR3 sequence is CASSEARGAGQPQHF. The CDR3 DNA sequence: TGTGCCAGCAGTGAAGCGCGGGGGGCAGGTCAGCCCCAGCATTTT.

The CDR3: CASSYDSSGNTIYF. The CDR3 nucleotides are TGCGCCAGCAGTTATGACAGCTCTGGAAACACCATATATTTT. This chain connects TRBV5-1 to TRBJ1-3, with D perhaps matching TRBD1 (5 bases). The CDR3 covers 14 residues. Germline lookup yields CDR1 SGHRS and CDR2 YFSETQ. The ends were cut back, 5 bases at V and 0 bases at J, with 9 bases in the middle.

The chain links TRBV14 to TRBJ2-2; TRBD1 is a possible D gene (5 bases). CDR1 and CDR2 from the germline V gene are SGHDN and FVKESK. Between the trimmed V and J ends, which lost 1 base and 1 base, there was a span of 13 bases. The CDR3 consists of 17 residues. Here the CDR3 reads CASSQVKQALNTGELFF. The CDR3 DNA sequence: TGTGCCAGCAGCCAAGTTAAACAGGCCCTGAACACCGGGGAGCTGTTTTTT.